This T cell receptor beta chain is from a study of regulatory T cells in long-lasting Graves disease (dated by TCRdb to the early 2020s). Broadly, across the study: In the newly diagnosed Graves' disease group, patients had been taking antithyroid drugs for less than 3 months. Persistent Graves' disease patients were compared with newly diagnosed Graves' disease patients by peripheral blood TCR sequencing and RNA sequencing. The study was conducted in China and was registered as a clinical trial. A total of 33 samples underwent TCR sequencing: around 13 from persistent and 20 from newly diagnosed Graves' disease patients.

This clonotype was picked up many times. What antigen it recognizes has not been identified. No qualities accompany the bases; no much larger clone lies one base away. Here is what the overall study found, with its caveats: Lower TCR Shannon entropy and fewer highly expanded clones were observed in persistent Graves' disease patients than in newly diagnosed patients, which suggested clonal expansion. The study examined only peripheral blood because the primary lesion, thyroid tissue, could not be accessed. A larger number of public clonotypes was shared among persistent patients (about 2,700) than among newly diagnosed patients (roughly 1,000). Only the TCR beta chain was sequenced and analyzed. As a limitation, the authors acknowledged that the small sample size may reduce accuracy. Preferential use of TRBV28, TRBJ1-2 and TRBJ2-5 was observed in persistent disease, whereas TRBV20-1 and TRBJ2-1 were favored in newly diagnosed disease.

The CDR3 holds 11 amino acids from the cysteine to the phenylalanine. Only the CDR3 part of the read is kept: 33 bases, read in frame from the first base. Looking up the germline V gene yields CDR1 SGHAT and CDR2 FQNNGV. Cut back by 6 bases and 0 bases, the V and J ends lie 2 bases apart. The library was produced with multiplex PCR. TCRdb records Illumina HiSeq 4000 as the sequencer. TCR beta libraries were built with iRepertoire HTBI primers and Arm-PCR amplification of CDR3 regions. Before sequencing, the PCR products went through gel purification. The original methods were these. A total of fewer than 65 TRBV and 14 TRBJ segments were identified across samples and were used for gene usage analysis of CDR3 amino acid clonotypes. Filtered high-quality paired reads were merged into contigs using COPE and FqMerger. BLAST was used to align contigs to the IMGT TRBV, TRBD and TRBJ reference genes, and CDR3 was defined following IMGT. Clonotypes above 0.1% frequency were classified as highly expanded clones. Shannon entropy was used to measure repertoire diversity, and the Gini coefficient was used to measure V-J evenness. Public clonotypes were defined as clonotypes shared by more than one individual. TCRdb passed the public sequencing reads through fastp at Q25 and MiXCR, retaining productive beta sequences. Identical CDR3 protein sequences are pooled into one entry, listed with their most common genes and DNA. TCRdb, rather than the study authors, made the V and J calls. This sample has under 450,000 distinct CDR3 sequences in its table, and 15% to 20% of those were observed once. 20% of the sample comes from the top ten.

The time point label, read with the paper, signifies: newly diagnosed GD, antithyroid drugs for less than 3 months. For both TCR sequencing and RNA sequencing, RNA was extracted from PBMCs using TRIzol. The diagnosis of Graves' disease followed American Thyroid Association guidelines. Patients were recruited from an endocrinology department in Xi'an, China. From each patient, around 9 milliliters of peripheral blood was collected into an EDTA anticoagulant tube. Ficoll Paque Plus density gradient separation was used to isolate PBMCs, and no additional T cell sorting was done. An Agilent 2100 Bioanalyzer and agarose gel were used to assess RNA quality, and a NanoDrop 2000 was used to measure RNA concentration. The sample also formed part of further work on T cells in Graves' hyperthyroidism and ophthalmopathy. The second study's authors report: Stable Graves' hyperthyroidism was defined as no progression to ophthalmopathy during 18 months of follow-up. Hyperthyroidism patients were aged 18 to 65 years and newly diagnosed, with disease duration of less than 2 months. Patients with uncontrolled infections, other autoimmune diseases, pregnancy or lactation were excluded. Diagnoses relied on clinical symptoms, serum thyroxine and TRAb, thyroid ultrasound and orbital computed tomography. For the first round of RT-PCR on the TCR CDR3, the HTBI primer set was used together with the Qiagen OneStep RT-PCR kit. Most expanded thyroid clonotypes (frequency above 0.001) were also detected in blood, suggesting blood repertoires may reflect thyroid immune responses. A model built on a 13 V-J signature distinguished ophthalmopathy from stable hyperthyroidism, reaching around 88% sensitivity and approximately 83% specificity in cross-validation and 80%/75% in testing. In validation, progression to ophthalmopathy was predicted by the model with 70.59% sensitivity and just over 72% specificity, a median of approximately 6.5 months before onset. To identify distinguishing TCR V-J signatures, a discovery cohort of about a hundred patients was used, comprising fewer than 45 with Graves' ophthalmopathy and under 60 with stable Graves' hyperthyroidism. An independent validation cohort of about 20 hyperthyroidism patients and 17 patients who later progressed to ophthalmopathy tested prospective prediction of ophthalmopathy. The 75 to 100 discovery patients were randomly divided into training and test sets at a 7:3 ratio. The study also compared thyroid tissue and blood T-cell repertoires from about six Graves' hyperthyroidism patients. Once sampling was done, hyperthyroidism patients were given methimazole at a starting dose of 30 mg daily, whereas ophthalmopathy patients were given high-dose intravenous methylprednisolone. Libraries were constructed in a second round of multiplex PCR, after which size selection and purification were carried out. Libraries were sequenced paired-end with 100 bp reads on an Illumina HiSeq2000. SOAPnuke was used to process the raw data, with reads discarded if the reads contained adapters or uncalled bases, had a mean Phred below 15, or lacked an exact constant-primer or identifier match. COPE v1.2.5 was used to merge the high-quality paired reads, and each unique nucleotide sequence was defined as a clonotype. MiTCR v1.1 was used to align the clonotypes against IMGT TRBV, TRBD and TRBJ reference segments. Analysis was restricted to V-J combinations with a frequency above 0.0001, which covered about 99% of repertoires. The TCS score was defined as the ratio of F50 (clonal expansion) to E x V (chaos), calculated using BLOSUM62-based TCRdist between CDR3 peptides within each V-J. Welch's t-statistics and random forest reduced several hundred V-J features to 10 to 15, which were used in a naive Bayes classifier (R e1071). Sample size was not statistically predetermined, and blinding of investigators to group allocation was not performed. The paper reports TCR Vbeta CDR3 sequencing of fewer than 150 peripheral blood samples: 43 ophthalmopathy, approximately 74 hyperthyroidism and around 17 progressor patients.

Here the chain combines TRBV11-2 and TRBJ2-5; the D gene lacks a confident call. The starting material was peripheral blood mononuclear cells (PBMCs), obtained at new diagnosis, from a patient treated with antithyroid drugs. The sequence was collected from a woman in her late teens or twenties with Graves disease. Donor details come from another sample of the same person, matched by shared clones. The DNA reads TGTGCCAGCAGTCACCAAGAGACCCAGTACTTC. It translates to CASSHQETQYF. With all but the CDR3 taken from the reference TRBV11-2 and TRBJ2-5 genes, the full variable domain is: EAGVAQSPRYKIIEKRQSVAFWCNPISGHATLYWYQQILGQGPKLLIQFQNNGVVDDSQLPKDRFSAERLKGVDSTLKIQPAKLEDSAVYLCASSHQETQYFGPGTRLLVL.